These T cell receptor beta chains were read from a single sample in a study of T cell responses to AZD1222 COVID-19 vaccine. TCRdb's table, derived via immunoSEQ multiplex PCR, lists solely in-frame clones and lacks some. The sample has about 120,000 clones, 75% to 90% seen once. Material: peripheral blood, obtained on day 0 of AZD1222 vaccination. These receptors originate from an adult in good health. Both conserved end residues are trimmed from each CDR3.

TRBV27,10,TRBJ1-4,ASRFLHEKLF
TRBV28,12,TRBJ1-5,ASKTGGRNQPQH
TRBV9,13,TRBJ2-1,ASSARQGSLDEQF
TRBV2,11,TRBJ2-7,ASSEARSYEQY
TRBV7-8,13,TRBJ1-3,ASSLRGAPGNTIY
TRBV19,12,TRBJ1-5,ASSISSSNQPQH
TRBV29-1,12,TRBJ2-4,SVSGAGTLNIQY
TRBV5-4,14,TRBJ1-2,ASSSPSAGANYGYT
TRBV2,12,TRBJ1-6,ASSEDSFSSPLH
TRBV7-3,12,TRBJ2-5,ASSLNGRRETQY
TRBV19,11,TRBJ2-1,ASSRDRGNEQF
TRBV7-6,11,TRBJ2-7,ASSLVEGYEQY
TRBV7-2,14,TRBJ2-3,ASSLGGTGQTDTQY
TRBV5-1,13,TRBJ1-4,ASSLAAATNEKLF
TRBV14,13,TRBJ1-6,ASSVVGGRNSPLH
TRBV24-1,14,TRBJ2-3,ATSDLTSGSTDTQY
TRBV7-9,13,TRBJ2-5,ASSFPGQQEETQY
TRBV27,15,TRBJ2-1,ASSLRRTGESYNEQF
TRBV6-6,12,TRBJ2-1,ASSPQGRDNEQF
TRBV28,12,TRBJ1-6,ASSSKQYNSPLH
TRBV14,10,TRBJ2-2,ASSQGPGELF
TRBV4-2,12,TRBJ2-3,ASSGPGSTDTQY